The text below deals with one T cell receptor beta chain. Its antigen is as yet unknown. This sample is drawn from a study of OX40 agonist ivuxolimab in advanced cancers. General study results and limits: The average count of expanded clones was higher among CD8+ T cells than among CD4+.

Assay used: immunoSEQ multiplex PCR; TCRdb lists only in-frame clones, some missing. The table lists about 34,000 clones, about 76% of them singletons. Autoimmune disease history or systemic immunosuppression meant exclusion. Trimming pared 1 base from V and 0 bases from J, leaving 7 bases between. The CDR3 loop spans 15 amino acids. CDR1 and CDR2 from the germline V gene are SGHRS and YFSETQ. The source is an adult with an advanced solid tumor such as melanoma, head and neck, liver or kidney cancer. Sequences were derived from CD4+ or CD8+ T cells sorted from blood, sampled in a trial of the OX40 agonist ivuxolimab. The gene calls are TRBV5-1 and TRBJ1-4; D is unresolved. The CDR3 here is CASSLNGATNEKLFF. CDR3 bases: TGCGCCAGCAGCTTGAATGGTGCAACTAATGAAAAACTGTTTTTT.